The next 29 T cell receptor beta chains were all read from a single sample in a study of T cells after posttransplantation cyclophosphamide (TCRdb year 2016). The treatment or condition label corresponds to: high-dose cyclophosphamide on days +3 and +4 as single-agent GVHD prophylaxis. Busulfan and fludarabine conditioning, a related or unrelated marrow graft, and cyclophosphamide on days +3 and +4 were given to PTCy patients. To prepare the library, the immunoSEQ multiplex PCR assay was applied. This immuneACCESS table, as held by TCRdb, lists in-frame sequences with V and J called but not all clones. Of the missing ones, under half trace to an unresolved V gene in checked studies; the others have no known cause. In this sample the table shows under 15,000 clones, and no singletons are among them. The ten largest clones add up to 20% to 30% of the sample. The sample here was PBMCs, taken after allogeneic stem cell transplant with posttransplant cyclophosphamide. These TCRs come from a female patient aged 40-49 years who received an allogeneic stem cell transplant from a related donor, was CMV-positive, and had acute GVHD only. Once a transplant has taken place, some T cells may be donor derived.

The rearrangement uses TRBV29-1 and TRBJ1-2; no reliable D call. CDR3 length equals 11 residues. Looked up from germline, CDR1 is SQVTM and CDR2 is ANQGSEA. With 3 bases removed from V and 4 bases from J, the gap between germline ends came to 6 bases. CDR3 sequence reads: CSVDRFYGYTF. The DNA of the CDR3 is TGCAGCGTTGACAGATTCTATGGCTACACCTTC.

This clone was detected many times. This sequence joins TRBV5-1 and TRBJ2-1, with 8 nucleotides matching TRBD2. The CDR3 consists of 18 residues. From germline, CDR1 is SGHRS and CDR2 YFSETQ. V was pared by 4 bases and J by 0 bases, with 12 bases of the junction left unmatched. The CDR3 DNA sequence: TGCGCCAGCAGCCACCTAACTAGCGGCGTGAGCTCCTACAATGAGCAGTTCTTC. Translated, it gives CASSHLTSGVSSYNEQFF.

Concerning this clone itself: One end of the junction varies from germline; a read error may be responsible. The DNA of the CDR3 is TGTGCCAGCTCACCAGAACGCGGGACAGGTCTTAACTTC. Amino acid sequence: CASSPERGTGLNF. The chain uses TRBV18 and TRBJ2-5; 8 nucleotides match TRBD1. The germline V gene has CDR1 KGHSH and CDR2 LQKENI. The CDR3 contains 13 residues.

This clone was seen a few times. V and J are TRBV29-1 and TRBJ2-2, with 7 bases aligning to TRBD1. The germline V gene encodes CDR1 SQVTM and CDR2 ANQGSEA. The CDR3 runs 16 residues. The CDR3 nucleotides are TGCAGTGCGACTACAACCGGGACAGTGAACACCGGGGAGCTGTTTTTT. It translates to CSATTTGTVNTGELFF.

This clone showed up many times. The gene calls are TRBV18 and TRBJ1-3; D not resolved. The CDR3 extends over 15 amino acids. The V and J ends lost 2 bases and 2 bases respectively, with 10 bases between them. Germline assignment: CDR1 KGHSH and CDR2 LQKENI. For the CDR3, the DNA is TGTGCCAGCTCACCAAGGGAGGGAACTGGAAACACCATATATTTT. It is translated as CASSPREGTGNTIYF.

This clone was observed many times. The genes are TRBV11-2 and TRBJ2-5; tentative D call: TRBD2 (5 bases). CDR1 and CDR2 from the germline V gene are SGHAT and FQNNGV. The CDR3 covers 15 residues. Trimming cost V 1 base and J 2 bases, with 11 bases left between them. For the CDR3, the DNA is TGTGCCAGCAGCTTAGTCCCCGGGATGCAAGAGACCCAGTACTTC. It encodes CASSLVPGMQETQYF. The entire variable domain, with the rest obtained from reference TRBV11-2 and TRBJ2-5, is as follows: EAGVAQSPRYKIIEKRQSVAFWCNPISGHATLYWYQQILGQGPKLLIQFQNNGVVDDSQLPKDRFSAERLKGVDSTLKIQPAKLEDSAVYLCASSLVPGMQETQYFGPGTRLLVL.

The chain has TRBV28 and TRBJ1-5; 7 bases match TRBD1. J was trimmed by 1 base and V by 4 bases; bases with no gene match: 7. The CDR3 spans 16 residues. Germline-derived CDR1 and CDR2 are MDHEN and SYDVKM. The CDR3 loop reads CASSSYRTGSNQPQHF. For the CDR3, the DNA is TGTGCCAGCAGTTCATATAGGACAGGCAGCAATCAGCCCCAGCATTTT.

In its sample, this clone was seen many times. For the CDR3, the DNA is TGTGCCATCAGTGAGACCGAGACAGTAGGCGAGCAGTACGTC. It yields the protein CAISETETVGEQYV. The chain uses TRBV10-3 and TRBJ2-7; D possibly corresponds to TRBD1 (5 bases). V lost 2 bases, J lost 6 bases, and 14 bases lay in between. Germline V CDR1 and CDR2: ENHRY, SYGVKD. This CDR3 comprises 14 residues.

This clone was found a few times. This rearrangement joins TRBV6-1 to TRBJ1-4, with D possibly being TRBD1 (6 bases). V lost 4 bases and J lost 5, with 14 bases in between. This CDR3 is 15 amino acids long. Germline lookup yields CDR1 MNHNS and CDR2 SASEGT. CDR3 nucleotide sequence: TGTGCCAGCAGTGGGACCATCCAGGGGAATGAAAAACTGTTTTTT. Translating it yields CASSGTIQGNEKLFF.

The chain uses TRBV15 and TRBJ2-3, with 14 bases identical to TRBD2. The CDR3 contains 17 residues. V was pared by 5 bases and J by 4 bases, with 8 bases of the junction left unmatched. The germline V gene has CDR1 LNHNV and CDR2 YYDKDF (reference sequence). The CDR3 protein is CATSLTSGGARADTQYF. CDR3 in DNA: TGTGCCACCAGCTTGACTAGCGGGGGGGCTCGGGCAGATACGCAGTATTTT.

This sequence joins TRBV12-5 and TRBJ2-5; no definite D call. The J call is doubtful: the DNA matches TRBJ2-7 better. Germline loops: CDR1 LGHNT, CDR2 FRNRAP. The CDR3 is 13 amino acids. This CDR3 reads CASGLSSGNEQYF. For the CDR3, the DNA is TGTGCTAGTGGTTTGTCCTCAGGTAACGAGCAGTACTTC.

This clone was counted ten times or more. This chain uses TRBV6-6 with TRBJ2-5, with D possibly matching TRBD2 (6 bases). The germline V gene encodes CDR1 MNHNY and CDR2 SVGAGI (reference sequence). This CDR3 has 14 amino acids. The V and J ends lost 5 bases and 5 bases respectively, with 15 bases between them. The CDR3 protein is CASSHGRGTETQYF. As DNA, the CDR3 is TGTGCCAGCAGTCACGGACGGGGGACGGAGACCCAGTACTTC.

This clone was counted ten times or more. The CDR3 sequence: CASSATGEAYNEQFF. The CDR3 DNA sequence: TGTGCCAGCAGCGCGACAGGGGAGGCCTACAATGAGCAGTTCTTC. The chain has TRBV5-4 and TRBJ2-1, with 8 bases identical to TRBD1. This CDR3 region has 15 residues. V shed 4 bases, J shed 2 bases, and the junction held 5 bases outside the gene matches. Germline assignment: CDR1 SGHNT and CDR2 YYREEE (reference sequence).

This clone was observed at least ten times. V is TRBV7-3 and J is TRBJ2-1; 8 bases are shared with TRBD1. Trimming took 4 bases from V and 9 from J; bases not matched to a gene: 11. The CDR3 is made up of 15 amino acids. Germline V gives CDR1 SGHTA, CDR2 FQGTGA. The CDR3, as DNA: TGTGCCAGCAGCTCAGGTCCCAGGGGGCAAGGTGAGCAGTTCTTC. Translating it yields CASSSGPRGQGEQFF.

This clone was observed at least ten times. The CDR3 loop is CASRTDGGVTEAFF. The CDR3 DNA follows: TGTGCCAGCAGAACAGACGGAGGGGTCACTGAAGCTTTCTTT. The chain is built from TRBV7-9 and TRBJ1-1; TRBD1 might be the D (5 bases). The CDR3 has 14 amino acids. The V gene lost 6 bases and the J gene lost 4 bases, with 15 bases spanning the gap. Germline V gene data show CDR1 as SEHNR and CDR2 as FQNEAQ (reference sequence).

Many counts were recorded for this clone. This chain joins TRBV10-3 and TRBJ2-7; D might be TRBD2 (7 bases). Germline CDR1 ENHRY, CDR2 SYGVKD. Trimming pared 6 bases from V and 2 bases from J, leaving 17 bases between. This CDR3 has 15 amino acids. The CDR3 DNA follows: TGTGCCATCAGAGATGGGGGAGGGGGTACCTACGAGCAGTACTTC. It codes for CAIRDGGGGTYEQYF.

This clone has a handful of counts. The genes are TRBV18 and TRBJ2-2, with a tentative D call TRBD1 (6 bases). Trimming took off 4 bases at V and 4 bases at J, with 16 bases between the two ends. CDR1 KGHSH and CDR2 LQKENI come from the germline V gene. CDR3 length: 16 amino acids. CDR3 amino acids: CASSLTTGPSTGELFF. The CDR3 DNA is TGTGCCAGCTCACTCACGACAGGCCCGAGCACCGGGGAGCTGTTTTTT.

The chain is built from TRBV7-2 and TRBJ2-5; 7 bases match TRBD1. Germline lookup yields CDR1 SGHTA and CDR2 FQGNSA. The V gene end was trimmed by 0 bases and the J gene end by 5 bases; junction bases not matched to a gene: 9. This CDR3 comprises 16 residues. CDR3 in DNA: TGTGCCAGCAGCTTAGCGAGACAGGGATGGTGGGAGACCCAGTACTTC. This sequence encodes CASSLARQGWWETQYF.

The sample holds many counts of this clone. The V gene is TRBV5-1, the J gene TRBJ2-5, with D unclear. Trimming cost V 5 bases and J 2 bases, with 4 bases left between them. The V gene's germline CDR1 is SGHRS and CDR2 YFSETQ. The length of the CDR3 is 11 residues. In nucleotides, the CDR3 is TGCGCCAGCAGAGCACAAGAGACCCAGTACTTC. Its translation is CASRAQETQYF.

In its sample, this clone was seen many times. J is TRBJ1-5 and V is TRBV7-3, with 8 bases identical to TRBD1. Germline CDR1 reads SGHTA; CDR2 reads FQGTGA. Losses at the gene ends were 2 bases for V and 0 bases for J; bases not matched to a gene: 9. The CDR3 runs 18 residues. The CDR3 reads CASSLGPRDRRSNQPQHF. The DNA for the CDR3 is TGTGCCAGCAGCTTAGGACCCCGGGACAGGCGTAGCAATCAGCCCCAGCATTTT.

Ten or more counts support this clone. V gene TRBV7-9 combines with J gene TRBJ2-7; the D gene is possibly TRBD1 (5 bases). The CDR3 has 14 amino acids. CDR1 and CDR2 from the germline V gene are SEHNR and FQNEAQ (reference sequence). V was clipped by 3 bases and J by 2 bases, with 11 bases between them. CDR3 in amino acids: CASSFPDSTYEQYV. The CDR3 region has the DNA TGTGCCAGCAGCTTTCCCGACAGCACCTACGAGCAGTACGTC.

The sample holds many counts of this clone. This chain links TRBV6-6 with TRBJ2-5; tentatively, D is TRBD2 (5 bases). The CDR3 extends over 12 amino acids. Germline V gives CDR1 MNHNY, CDR2 SVGAGI (reference sequence). V was clipped by 6 bases and J by 0 bases, with 5 bases between them. CDR3 bases: TGTGCCAGCAGGGACTACCAAGAGACCCAGTACTTC. Translation gives CASRDYQETQYF.

This clone has ten or more counts. This sample includes further DNA sequences coding for the same CDR3. The chain has TRBV6-5 and TRBJ2-3, with 10 bases that match TRBD1. Losses at the gene ends were 4 bases for V and 9 bases for J; bases not matched to a gene: 13. Germline values: CDR1 MNHEY, CDR2 SVGAGI. The CDR3 covers 16 residues. CDR3 protein: CASSSRLGQGVWTQYF. CDR3 sequence (DNA): TGTGCCAGCAGTTCCCGACTTGGACAGGGGGTATGGACGCAGTATTTT.

This clone is medium-sized (0.01 to 0.1%). The CDR3 reads CASSQDLDQPQHF. Written as DNA, the CDR3 is TGCGCCAGCAGCCAAGATCTAGATCAGCCCCAGCATTTT. The rearrangement links TRBV4-1 to TRBJ1-5; no clear D gene. This CDR3 contains 13 residues. V lost 0 bases to trimming and J lost 5 bases, with 5 bases between them. CDR1 and CDR2 (germline): MGHRA, YSYEKL.

This clone has at least ten counts. The chain links TRBV6-5 to TRBJ2-1; 10 nucleotides align to TRBD2. This CDR3 spans 15 amino acids. Per germline, CDR1 MNHEY and CDR2 SVGAGI. Trimming took 6 bases from V and 7 from J; bases not matched to a gene: 9. The CDR3 DNA follows: TGTGCCAGCAGCTATGGACTAGCGGAACTTAATGAGCAGTTCTTC. Translated: CASSYGLAELNEQFF.

This clone was detected ten times or more. The chain uses TRBV19 and TRBJ1-1; D remains unclear. The germline V gene encodes CDR1 LNHDA and CDR2 SQIVND (reference sequence). V was cut by 2 bases and J by 5 bases, with 9 bases left in between. This CDR3 is 13 amino acids long. The CDR3 here is CASSIKRVTEAFF. DNA for the CDR3: TGTGCCAGTAGTATAAAGAGGGTTACTGAAGCTTTCTTT.

Many counts were recorded for this clone. The chain couples TRBV10-3 to TRBJ2-3, with D possibly matching TRBD2 (7 bases). This CDR3 contains 12 residues. V dropped 11 bases and J dropped 3 bases, with 12 bases sitting between them. CDR1 ENHRY and CDR2 SYGVKD come from the germline V gene. The CDR3 bases are TGTGCCCTAGGGGGGGGGACAGATACGCAGTATTTT. It yields the protein CALGGGTDTQYF.

The chain links TRBV5-6 to TRBJ2-4; 13 nucleotides line up with TRBD2. The germline CDR1 and CDR2 sequences are SGHDT and YYEEEE. The CDR3 is made up of 16 amino acids. The ends lost 4 bases at V and 6 bases at J; junction bases unmatched: 7. DNA of the CDR3: TGTGCCAGCAGCCAACTAGCGGGGGGGCTGGGAAACATTCAGTACTTC. This gives the protein CASSQLAGGLGNIQYF.

This clone appeared many times. The CDR3 region is CASSQGLAGGNEQFF. DNA of the CDR3: TGCGCCAGCAGCCAGGGACTAGCGGGGGGGAATGAGCAGTTCTTC. The chain is built from TRBV5-1 and TRBJ2-1, with TRBD2 matching 16 bases. Germline loops: CDR1 SGHRS, CDR2 YFSETQ. Unmatched junction bases numbered 2, after V lost 4 bases and J lost 7 bases. CDR3 length: 15 residues. Full variable domain (outside the CDR3, taken from reference TRBV5-1 and TRBJ2-1): KAGVTQTPRYLIKTRGQQVTLSCSPISGHRSVSWYQQTPGQGLQFLFEYFSETQRNKGNFPGRFSGRQFSNSRSEMNVSTLELGDSALYLCASSQGLAGGNEQFFGPGTRLTVL.